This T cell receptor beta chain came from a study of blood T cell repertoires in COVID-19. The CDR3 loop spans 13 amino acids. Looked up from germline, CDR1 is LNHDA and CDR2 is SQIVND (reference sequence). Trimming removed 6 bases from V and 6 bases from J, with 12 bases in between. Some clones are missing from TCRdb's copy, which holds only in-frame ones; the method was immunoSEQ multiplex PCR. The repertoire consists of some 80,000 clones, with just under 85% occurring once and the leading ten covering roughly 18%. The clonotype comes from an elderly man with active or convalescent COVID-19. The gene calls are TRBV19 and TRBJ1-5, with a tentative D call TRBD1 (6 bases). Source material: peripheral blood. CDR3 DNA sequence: TGTGCCAGTAGCGAACAGGGCGCTCAGCCCCAGCATTTT. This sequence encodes CASSEQGAQPQHF.